This TCR beta chain was captured in a study of control samples from healthy donors and cancer patients. V was clipped by 0 bases and J by 6 bases, with 9 bases between them. Germline lookup yields CDR1 SGHRS and CDR2 YFSETQ. CDR3 length: 13 amino acids. Some clones are missing from TCRdb's copy, which holds only in-frame ones; the method was immunoSEQ multiplex PCR. Of about 160,000 clones in the sample, 90% to 95% were seen once. The receptor comes from a man aged 55 to 70 with colorectal cancer. The gene calls are TRBV5-1 and TRBJ1-1; the D is unclear. Sequenced sample: PBMCs. This CDR3 is CASSLAPSAEAFF. CDR3 DNA sequence: TGCGCCAGCAGCTTGGCTCCATCGGCTGAAGCTTTCTTT.